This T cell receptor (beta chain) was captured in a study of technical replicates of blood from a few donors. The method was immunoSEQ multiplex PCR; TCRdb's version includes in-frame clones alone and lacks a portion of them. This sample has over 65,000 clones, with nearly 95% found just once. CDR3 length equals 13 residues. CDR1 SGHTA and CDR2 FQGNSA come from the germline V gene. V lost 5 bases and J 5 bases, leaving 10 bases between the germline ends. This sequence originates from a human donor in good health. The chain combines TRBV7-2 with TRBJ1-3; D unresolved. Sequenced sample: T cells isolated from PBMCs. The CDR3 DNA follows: TGTGCCAGCAGCCGTCAGGAACGAAACACCATATATTTT. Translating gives CASSRQERNTIYF.